This T cell receptor (beta chain) comes out of a study of cytomegalovirus exposure and HLA in healthy donors. With 60 Vbeta and 13 Jbeta primers, the PCR was carried out. Profiling relied on immunoSEQ multiplex PCR, and the TCRdb table lists in-frame clones only, not all of them. The table includes under 200,000 clones, 70% to 80% detected once. The CDR3 runs 13 residues. Germline CDR1 is SGHRS and CDR2 is YFSETQ. Trimming stripped 2 bases from V and 1 base from J, with 7 bases between. Points on this clone: What it binds is unknown.

Study observations and caveats: Across donors, most TCRs were seen rarely, yet some public ones were widespread.

The chain combines TRBV5-1 with TRBJ2-7, with D maybe TRBD1 (6 bases). Input material: PBMCs. The source is a man aged 25 to 45 in good health and CMV-seropositive. The chain's CDR3 is CASSFDRSYEQYF. The CDR3 region has the DNA TGCGCCAGCAGCTTTGACAGGTCCTACGAGCAGTACTTC.